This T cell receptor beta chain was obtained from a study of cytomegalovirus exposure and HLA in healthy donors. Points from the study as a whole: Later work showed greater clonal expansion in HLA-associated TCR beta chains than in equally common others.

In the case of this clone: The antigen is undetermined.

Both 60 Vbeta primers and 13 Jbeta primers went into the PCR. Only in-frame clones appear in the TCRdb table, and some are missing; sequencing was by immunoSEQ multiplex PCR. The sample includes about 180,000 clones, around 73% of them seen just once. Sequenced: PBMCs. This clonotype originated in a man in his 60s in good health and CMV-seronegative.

As DNA, the CDR3 is TGTGCCAGCAACAGTATAGGCGGCAATCAGCCCCAGCATTTT. This sequence encodes CASNSIGGNQPQHF. The chain has TRBV6-1 and TRBJ1-5, with D unclear. The V end lost 7 bases, the J end lost 2 bases, and 12 bases lay between the germline ends. Germline assignment: CDR1 MNHNS and CDR2 SASEGT. The CDR3 totals 14 residues.